One sample yielded the 5 T cell receptor beta chains listed below, sequenced in a study of persistence of HIV-infected CD4 T cells (dated by TCRdb to the early 2020s). This specimen's treatment or condition label, interpreted: suppressive antiretroviral therapy. Lysates of CMV-infected fibroblasts were used at around 10 ug/mL for cell stimulation. Memory populations depleted of antigen-responding cells were obtained by sorting nonresponding CD40L-negative CD69-negative CD45RO-high memory CD4+ T cells. Their cognate antigens are unknown. The immunoSEQ hsTCRB assay version 4 in survey mode was used to sequence TCRbeta repertoires from genomic DNA. The table was pulled from immuneACCESS by TCRdb, which kept in-frame rearrangements only. Such tables lose some clones; where checked, under half of the loss comes from unresolved V genes, and the rest has no known cause. The sample yields 25,000 to 35,000 clones; approximately 85% were counted once. Clones ranked in the top ten supply roughly 0.9% of the sample.

The material sequenced was CD4+ T cells sorted from PBMCs after approximately 18-hour stimulation, taken from a patient who received antiretroviral therapy. Sample cell subset or site, as interpreted from the label and publication: CD40L-CD69- CD45RO-high memory CD4 T cells not responding to CMV lysate. The receptors derive from an adult man with HIV who was CMV-seropositive.

This clone has only a few counts. The V and J genes are TRBV7-2 and TRBJ2-7; 9 bases map to TRBD1. With V trimmed by 5 bases and J by 5 bases, 10 bases remained unmatched. The CDR3 has 15 residues. Germline loops: CDR1 SGHTA, CDR2 FQGNSA. CDR3 sequence (DNA): TGTGCCAGCAGCCTGCCGGGACAGGGTCGCGACGAGCAGTACTTC. It yields the protein CASSLPGQGRDEQYF.

This clone is a singleton in its sample. CDR3 bases: TGTGCCTGGAAGGATGCCTACGAGCAGTACTTC. Translated: CAWKDAYEQYF. The chain employs TRBV30 and TRBJ2-7; D is unclear. CDR1 GTSNPN and CDR2 SVGIG come from the germline V gene (reference sequence). V lost 4 bases, J lost 2 bases, and 6 bases lay in between. The CDR3 has 11 amino acids.

The chain links TRBV28 to TRBJ2-1; 8 bases align to TRBD2. Germline V gene data show CDR1 as MDHEN and CDR2 as SYDVKM. CDR3 length equals 15 residues. The J segment lost 2 bases and the V segment lost 6 bases, leaving 6 bases of the junction unmatched. CDR3 sequence reads: CASRLPGLAYNEQFF. The DNA of the CDR3 is TGTGCCAGCAGACTCCCGGGACTAGCCTACAATGAGCAGTTCTTC. Full variable domain (remainder filled in from reference TRBV28 and TRBJ2-1): DVKVTQSSRYLVKRTGEKVFLECVQDMDHENMFWYRQDPGLGLRLIYFSYDVKMKEKGDIPEGYSVSREKKERFSLILESASTNQTSMYLCASRLPGLAYNEQFFGPGTRLTVL.

The chain combines TRBV6-5 with TRBJ1-3; possible D gene TRBD1, 5 bases. Per germline, CDR1 MNHEY and CDR2 SVGAGI. V lost 7 bases, J lost 0 bases, and 10 bases lay in between. The CDR3 sequence is 14 residues long. CDR3 nucleotides: TGTGCCAGCACAGCAGGGTTCTCTGGAAACACCATATATTTT. Protein sequence: CASTAGFSGNTIYF.

This rearrangement joins TRBV18 to TRBJ2-5; D might be TRBD1 or TRBD2, each matching 5 bases. The CDR3 covers 13 residues. Germline CDR1 is KGHSH and CDR2 is LQKENI. Trimming removed 3 bases from V and 1 base from J, with 6 bases in between. The CDR3 loop reads CASSPGPQETQYF. CDR3 DNA: TGTGCCAGCTCACCGGGACCCCAAGAGACCCAGTACTTC.